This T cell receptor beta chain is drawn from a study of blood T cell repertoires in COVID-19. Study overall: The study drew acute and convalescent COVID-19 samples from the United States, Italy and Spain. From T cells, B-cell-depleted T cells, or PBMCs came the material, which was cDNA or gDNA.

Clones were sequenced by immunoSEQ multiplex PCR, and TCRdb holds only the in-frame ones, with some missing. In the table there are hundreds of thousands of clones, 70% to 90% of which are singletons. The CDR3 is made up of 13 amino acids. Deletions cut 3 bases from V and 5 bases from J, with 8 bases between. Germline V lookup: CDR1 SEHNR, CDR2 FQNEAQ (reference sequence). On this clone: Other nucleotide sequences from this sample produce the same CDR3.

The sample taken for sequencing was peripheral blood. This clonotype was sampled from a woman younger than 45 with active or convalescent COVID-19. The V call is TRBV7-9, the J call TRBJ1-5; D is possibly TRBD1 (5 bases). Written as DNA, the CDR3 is TGTGCCAGCAGCTTCGGGGGGGATCAGCCCCAGCATTTT. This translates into CASSFGGDQPQHF.